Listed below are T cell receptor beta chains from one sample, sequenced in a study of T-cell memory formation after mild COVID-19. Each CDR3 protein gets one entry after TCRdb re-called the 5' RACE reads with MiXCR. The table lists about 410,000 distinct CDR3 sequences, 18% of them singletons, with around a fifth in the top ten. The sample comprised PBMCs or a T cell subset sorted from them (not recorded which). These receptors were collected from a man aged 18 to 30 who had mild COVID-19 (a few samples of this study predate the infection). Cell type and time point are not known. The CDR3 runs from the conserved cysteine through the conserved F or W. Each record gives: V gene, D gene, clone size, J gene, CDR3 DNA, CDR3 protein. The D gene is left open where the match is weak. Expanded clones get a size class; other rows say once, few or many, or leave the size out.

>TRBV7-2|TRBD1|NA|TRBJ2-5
TGTGCCAGCAGCTTCAGGCGACCGGGACAGGGGGCAGGAGAGACCCAGTACTTC
CASSFRRPGQGAGETQYF
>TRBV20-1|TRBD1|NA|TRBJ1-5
TGCAGTGCAACCGACAGGGTCAGAGGTAATCAGCCCCAGCATTTT
CSATDRVRGNQPQHF
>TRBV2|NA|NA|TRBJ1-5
TGTGCCAGCAGAGGCAACAATCAGCCCCAGCATTTT
CASRGNNQPQHF
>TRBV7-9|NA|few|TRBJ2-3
TGTGCCAGCAGCTCACCAGGGGAGGGAGATACGCAGTATTTT
CASSSPGEGDTQYF
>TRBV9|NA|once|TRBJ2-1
TGTGCCAGCAGCCTAGGTAATAGCTCCTACAATGAGCAGTTCTTC
CASSLGNSSYNEQFF
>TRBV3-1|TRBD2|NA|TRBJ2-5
TGTGCCAGCAGCCAAATAGCGGGGGGTATAGGGACCCAGTACTTC
CASSQIAGGIGTQYF
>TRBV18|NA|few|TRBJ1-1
TGTGCCAGCTCACCTCTGCCGGGATCGAACACTGAAGCTTTCTTT
CASSPLPGSNTEAFF
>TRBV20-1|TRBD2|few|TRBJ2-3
TGCAGTGCTAGTACGGGACTAGCTCACGCAGATACGCAGTATTTT
CSASTGLAHADTQYF
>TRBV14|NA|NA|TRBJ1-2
TGTGCCAGCAGCCAAAATCGGGAGCTCTATGGCTACACCTTC
CASSQNRELYGYTF
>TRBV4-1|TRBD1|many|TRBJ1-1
TGCGCCAGCAGCCAATTCCGGGACAGGGGCGCTGAAGCTTTCTTT
CASSQFRDRGAEAFF
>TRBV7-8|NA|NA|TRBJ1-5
TGTGCCAGCAGCTTAGCGGAGGGGCATCAGCCCCAGCATTTT
CASSLAEGHQPQHF
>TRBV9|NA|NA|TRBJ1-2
TGTGCCAGCAGCCCGATTAACTATGGCTACACCTTC
CASSPINYGYTF
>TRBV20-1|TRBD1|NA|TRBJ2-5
TGCAGTGCCAGGACAGGGGGGCAAGAGACCCAGTACTTC
CSARTGGQETQYF
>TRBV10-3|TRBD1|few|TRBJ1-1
TGTGCCACTTCGACAGGGGGAGGTACTGAAGCTTTCTTT
CATSTGGGTEAFF
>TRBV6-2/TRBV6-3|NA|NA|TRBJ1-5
TGTGCCAGCACCCAAGACAGGCGCAATCAGCCCCAGCATTTT
CASTQDRRNQPQHF
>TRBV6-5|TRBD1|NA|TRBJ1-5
TGTGCCAGCAAGACAGGGGGTTCGGGCAATCAGCCCCAGCATTTT
CASKTGGSGNQPQHF
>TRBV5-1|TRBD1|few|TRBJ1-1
TGCGCCAGCAGCTTGCCAGGGCAGGGGGACACTGAAGCTTTCTTT
CASSLPGQGDTEAFF
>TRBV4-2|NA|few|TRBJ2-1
TGTGCCAGCAGCCCACAGGGACGCAGCAATGAGCAGTTCTTC
CASSPQGRSNEQFF
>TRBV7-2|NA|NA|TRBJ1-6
TGTGCCAGCAGCTTAGAACGGGGCCTGGCACCCCTCCACTTT
CASSLERGLAPLHF
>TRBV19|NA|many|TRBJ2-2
TGTGCCAGTACCTGGGTATCGCTCCCGAACACCGGGGAGCTGTTTTTT
CASTWVSLPNTGELFF
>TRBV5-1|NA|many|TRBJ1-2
TGCGCCAGCAGCTTGTCAGGGTATGGTCAAGGCTACACCTTC
CASSLSGYGQGYTF
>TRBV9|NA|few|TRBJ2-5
TGTGCCAGCAGCGTAGGCTCTCTCAAGGAGTCCCAGTACTTC
CASSVGSLKESQYF
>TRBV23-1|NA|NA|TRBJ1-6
TGCGCCAGCAGTCAATTAGGTAGCAGTCATCATTCACCCCTCCACTTT
CASSQLGSSHHSPLHF
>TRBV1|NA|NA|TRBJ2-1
TGCACCAGCAGCCAAGATGTGCGGGGGCCTTCCTACAATGAGCAGTTCTTC
CTSSQDVRGPSYNEQFF
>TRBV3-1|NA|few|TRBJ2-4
TGTGCCAGCAGCCCAGGGAGGAGCGTCCCGTGGGACATTCAGTACTTC
CASSPGRSVPWDIQYF
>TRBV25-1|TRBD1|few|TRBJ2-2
TGTGCCAGCAGTCCTATTTGGACAGGGGACGGCGGGGAGCTGTTTTTT
CASSPIWTGDGGELFF
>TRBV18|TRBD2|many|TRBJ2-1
TGTGCCAGCTCCCCACTAGCGGGGGCGTACAATGAGCAGTTCTTC
CASSPLAGAYNEQFF
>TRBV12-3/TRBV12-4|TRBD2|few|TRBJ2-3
TGTGCCAGCAGATTGACTAGCGGGGGGTTTACAGATACGCAGTATTTT
CASRLTSGGFTDTQYF
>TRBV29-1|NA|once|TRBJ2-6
TGCAGCGTTGATATCGGGAACCCTACTGGGGCCAACGTCCTGACTTTC
CSVDIGNPTGANVLTF
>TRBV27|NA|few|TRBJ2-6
TGTGCCAGCAGTTTCGGGGTTAGGGGGGCCAACGTCCTGACTTTC
CASSFGVRGANVLTF
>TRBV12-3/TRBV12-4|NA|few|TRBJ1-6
TGTGCCAGCAGTCAGGGGACCTATAATTCACCCCTCCACTTT
CASSQGTYNSPLHF
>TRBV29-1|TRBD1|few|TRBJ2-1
TGCAGCGTACGACAGGGGTTGATAGATGAGCAGTTCTTC
CSVRQGLIDEQFF
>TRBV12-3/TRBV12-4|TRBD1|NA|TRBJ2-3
TGTGCCAGCAGTCCTTCGACAGGGTACACAGATACGCAGTATTTT
CASSPSTGYTDTQYF
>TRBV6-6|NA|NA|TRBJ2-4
TGTGCCAGCAGTATCGGAGGGGGGACGGGTGACATTCAGTACTTC
CASSIGGGTGDIQYF
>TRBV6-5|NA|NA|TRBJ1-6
TGTGCCAGCAGTTACTCGGCCCGCCTACAACCGACCCTCCACTTT
CASSYSARLQPTLHF
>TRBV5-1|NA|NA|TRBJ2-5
TGCGCCAGCAGCTCCCAGACAGGATCCCAAGAGACCCAGTACTTC
CASSSQTGSQETQYF
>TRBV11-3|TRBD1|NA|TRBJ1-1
TGTGCCAGCAGCCCCAGGGGGGAGGAAGCTTTCTTT
CASSPRGEEAFF
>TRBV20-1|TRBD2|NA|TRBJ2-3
TGCAGTGCGCCGCTAGCGGGGGGGCTGGGAGATACGCAGTATTTT
CSAPLAGGLGDTQYF